This T cell receptor (beta chain) was obtained from a study of OX40 agonist ivuxolimab in advanced cancers. Study context: Each dose-escalation patient presented with hepatocellular carcinoma, melanoma, renal cell or head and neck cancer. Study results and limitations: No antigen was identified for the clonally expanded peripheral T cells. Clones of CD4+ and CD8+ blood T cells grew by week 6 at doses of 0.1 to 3.0 mg/kg.

This table comes from immunoSEQ multiplex PCR, and its TCRdb copy is limited to in-frame clones, with some not included. The repertoire holds some 86,000 clones, with 80% to 95% as singletons. Trimming stripped 5 bases from V and 0 bases from J, with 17 bases between. Germline assignment: CDR1 LNHDA and CDR2 SQIVND (reference sequence). This CDR3 is built from 17 residues. This clone was seen only once. The antigen is undetermined. This specimen was CD4+ or CD8+ T cells sorted from blood, taken in a trial of the OX40 agonist ivuxolimab. The chain has TRBV19 and TRBJ1-5; possibly TRBD1 for D (6 bases). This clonotype was obtained from an adult with an advanced solid tumor such as melanoma, head and neck, liver or kidney cancer. The CDR3 nucleotides read TGTGCCAGTAGTCCGACTTCGGACAGCTATAGCAATCAGCCCCAGCATTTT. Its protein product is CASSPTSDSYSNQPQHF.